The rows below give T cell receptor beta chains drawn from one sample of a study of beta chain features in type 1 diabetes. Sequenced by immunoSEQ multiplex PCR; TCRdb stores in-frame clones only, minus some. Of about 700,000 clones listed, roughly 13% were seen once; the top ten hold approximately 0.02%. Sequenced sample: naive CD4+ T cells from blood. The receptor source for this set is a man aged 18 to 30 with type 1 diabetes. CDR3s include the opening cysteine and the closing phenylalanine or tryptophan. Each record gives: D gene, clone size, V gene, J gene, CDR3 protein, CDR3 DNA. A D gene is named only where the DNA matches it firmly. Only some rows state a clone size, as once, few, many or a class for expanded clones.

-	few	TRBV7-9	TRBJ1-2	CASSSNGGFYGYTF	TGTGCCAGCAGCTCCAACGGGGGGTTCTATGGCTACACCTTC
-	-	TRBV27	TRBJ2-7	CASSLNQGVYEQYF	TGTGCCAGCAGTTTAAACCAAGGGGTATACGAGCAGTACTTC
-	-	TRBV28	TRBJ2-7	CASSLRSYEQYF	TGTGCCAGCAGTTTGCGCTCATACGAGCAGTACTTC
-	few	TRBV11-3	TRBJ2-3	CASSSPTRGRTDTQYF	TGTGCCAGCAGCTCGCCCACCCGGGGCCGCACAGATACGCAGTATTTT
-	few	TRBV4-1	TRBJ1-2	CASSQHEQGGYGYTF	TGCGCCAGCAGCCAACATGAACAGGGCGGCTATGGCTACACCTTC
-	-	TRBV9	TRBJ2-1	CASSVVPVRGAVDEQFF	TGTGCCAGCAGCGTAGTCCCTGTGAGGGGGGCAGTTGATGAGCAGTTCTTC
TRBD1	few	TRBV18	TRBJ1-4	CASSPGTVNEKLFF	TGTGCCAGCTCACCCGGGACAGTTAATGAAAAACTGTTTTTT
-	-	TRBV6-6	TRBJ1-1	CASSTGNEAFF	TGTGCCAGCAGTACGGGCAATGAAGCTTTCTTT
-	few	TRBV6-6	TRBJ2-5	CASNHGLWETQYF	TGTGCCTCAAACCACGGGTTGTGGGAGACCCAGTACTTC
-	few	TRBV2	TRBJ1-6	CASSETAGHHF	TGTGCCAGCAGTGAAACGGCAGGCCACCACTTT
-	-	TRBV30	TRBJ1-1	CAWRGPKPDTEAFF	TGTGCCTGGAGGGGACCTAAGCCGGACACTGAAGCTTTCTTT
-	few	TRBV2	TRBJ2-2	CASSALRDIPVGTGELFF	TGTGCCAGCAGCGCTCTACGGGACATCCCCGTGGGCACCGGGGAGCTGTTTTTT
-	few	TRBV10-3	TRBJ2-1	CAISPDSLLGNEQFF	TGTGCCATCTCCCCGGACTCGTTGTTAGGCAATGAGCAGTTCTTC
-	few	TRBV6-5	TRBJ2-3	CASSYAGTSTDTQYF	TGTGCCAGCAGTTACGCGGGGACTAGCACAGATACGCAGTATTTT
TRBD1	few	TRBV15	TRBJ1-2	CATSRDRGNYGYTF	TGTGCCACCAGCAGGGACAGGGGCAACTATGGCTACACCTTC
-	-	TRBV28	TRBJ2-7	CASSLGGTASYEQYF	TGTGCCAGCAGTTTAGGGGGGACAGCCTCCTACGAGCAGTACTTC
-	-	TRBV11-3	TRBJ2-1	CASSSRMAGEQFF	TGTGCCAGCAGCTCTCGTATGGCCGGTGAGCAGTTCTTC
TRBD1	few	TRBV25-1	TRBJ1-1	CASRDRDTEAFF	TGTGCCAGCCGGGACAGGGACACTGAAGCTTTCTTT
TRBD1	-	TRBV30	TRBJ2-5	CAWKGQPRETQYF	TGTGCCTGGAAGGGACAGCCCCGGGAGACCCAGTACTTC
-	few	TRBV10-3	TRBJ2-6	CAISSKPTQGPSSGANVLTF	TGTGCCATCAGTTCAAAGCCCACACAGGGACCGAGCTCTGGGGCCAACGTCCTGACTTTC
-	few	TRBV5-1	TRBJ2-3	CASRGGATDTQYF	TGCGCCAGCAGAGGCGGTGCCACAGATACGCAGTATTTT
-	-	TRBV13	TRBJ2-7	CASSLRQASYEQYF	TGTGCCAGCAGCTTACGACAGGCCTCCTACGAGCAGTACTTC
-	few	TRBV30	TRBJ1-2	CAWNQGDFDGYTF	TGTGCCTGGAACCAAGGGGATTTCGATGGCTACACCTTC
TRBD1	few	TRBV10-3	TRBJ2-1	CAISDLPQGSSNEQFF	TGTGCCATCAGTGACCTACCACAGGGGTCCAGCAATGAGCAGTTCTTC
-	few	TRBV7-9	TRBJ1-4	CASSLDRGGNEKLFF	TGTGCCAGCAGCTTGGACAGAGGGGGTAATGAAAAACTGTTTTTT
TRBD1	-	TRBV7-2	TRBJ1-5	CASSTQGDQPQHF	TGTGCCAGCAGCACACAGGGGGATCAGCCCCAGCATTTT
-	few	TRBV6-5	TRBJ1-2	CASSLKNSYGYTF	TGTGCCAGCAGTTTGAAAAACAGCTATGGCTACACCTTC
-	-	TRBV6-6	TRBJ1-4	CASSGGRGEKLFF	TGTGCCAGCAGCGGCGGGCGAGGTGAAAAACTGTTTTTT
TRBD1	few	TRBV20-1	TRBJ1-2	CSAPDRAGYTF	TGCAGTGCCCCTGACAGGGCTGGCTACACCTTC
-	-	TRBV29-1	TRBJ1-2	CSVDRAAGGYTF	TGCAGCGTTGACAGGGCAGCGGGAGGCTACACCTTC
TRBD2	few	TRBV2	TRBJ2-1	CASSKTSGGVDEQFF	TGTGCCAGCAGCAAGACTAGCGGGGGGGTAGATGAGCAGTTCTTC
-	few	TRBV29-1	TRBJ1-1	CSVVRPTGEAFF	TGCAGCGTCGTCAGGCCCACAGGAGAGGCTTTCTTT
-	few	TRBV15	TRBJ1-5	CATSRGTMNNQPQHF	TGTGCCACCAGCAGAGGAACTATGAACAATCAGCCCCAGCATTTT
-	-	TRBV9	TRBJ1-3	CASSKDGISLSGNTIYF	TGTGCCAGCAGCAAAGATGGGATTTCGCTCTCTGGAAACACCATATATTTT
TRBD1	few	TRBV4-1	TRBJ2-2	CASSQGSQGNMDTGELFF	TGCGCCAGCAGCCAAGGATCACAGGGGAATATGGACACCGGGGAGCTGTTTTTT
-	few	TRBV18	TRBJ2-4	CASSPARKNIQYF	TGTGCCAGCTCACCAGCCCGGAAAAACATTCAGTACTTC
-	-	TRBV30	TRBJ1-3	CAWSVGALSGNTIYF	TGTGCCTGGAGTGTAGGGGCGCTCTCTGGAAACACCATATATTTT
-	few	TRBV7-9	TRBJ2-7	CASSFMGLREQYF	TGTGCCAGCAGCTTCATGGGGTTGCGCGAGCAGTACTTC
-	-	TRBV7-2	TRBJ2-1	CASSFYGSYNEQFF	TGTGCCAGCAGCTTTTACGGGTCATACAATGAGCAGTTCTTC
-	-	TRBV5-1	TRBJ1-2	CASSYGGVRGVF	TGCGCCAGCAGCTATGGCGGGGTCCGCGGCGTGTTC
-	few	TRBV4-2	TRBJ1-1	CASSPSRKMNTEAFF	TGTGCCAGCAGCCCCAGTCGGAAAATGAACACTGAAGCTTTCTTT
TRBD2	few	TRBV4-1	TRBJ2-1	CASSQDELAGPTYNEQFF	TGCGCCAGCAGCCAAGACGAACTAGCGGGGCCGACCTACAATGAGCAGTTCTTC
TRBD2	few	TRBV7-6	TRBJ2-1	CASGLAGGRDYNEQFF	TGTGCCAGCGGACTAGCGGGGGGGCGAGACTACAATGAGCAGTTCTTC
-	-	TRBV30	TRBJ1-5	CAWSLDGSNQPQHF	TGTGCCTGGAGTCTAGACGGTAGCAATCAGCCCCAGCATTTT
-	-	TRBV7-3	TRBJ2-1	CASSEGMNNEQFF	TGTGCCAGCAGCGAGGGTATGAACAATGAGCAGTTCTTC
-	-	TRBV10-3	TRBJ2-1	CAISESPEGQFF	TGTGCCATCAGTGAGTCCCCGGAGGGGCAGTTCTTC
-	few	TRBV7-2	TRBJ1-6	CASSPLTENPHF	TGTGCCAGCAGCCCACTAACAGAGAATCCCCACTTT
-	few	TRBV6-1	TRBJ1-3	CASSEVRSGNTIYF	TGTGCCAGCAGTGAGGTCCGCTCTGGAAACACCATATATTTT
-	few	TRBV4-1	TRBJ2-4	CASSQLGLLAKNIQYF	TGCGCCAGCAGCCAACTGGGCCTTCTAGCCAAAAACATTCAGTACTTC
-	-	TRBV18	TRBJ2-5	CASSLTSQETQYF	TGTGCCAGCTCACTGACATCCCAAGAGACCCAGTACTTC
-	-	TRBV4-1	TRBJ1-2	CASSQEGRLLGYTF	TGCGCCAGCAGCCAAGAGGGACGGCTGTTGGGCTACACCTTC
-	-	TRBV6-5	TRBJ2-7	CASSYSNSYEQYF	TGTGCCAGCAGTTACTCGAACTCCTACGAGCAGTACTTC
TRBD2	few	TRBV6-5	TRBJ2-3	CASSPGLAASDTQYF	TGTGCCAGCAGCCCGGGACTAGCGGCTTCAGATACGCAGTATTTT
TRBD1	few	TRBV9	TRBJ2-2	CASSAGTGGYTGELFF	TGTGCCAGCAGCGCCGGGACAGGGGGCTACACCGGGGAGCTGTTTTTT
-	many	TRBV30	TRBJ1-2	CAWGTSTNYGYTF	TGTGCCTGGGGGACCTCGACTAACTATGGCTACACCTTC
-	few	TRBV2	TRBJ1-5	CASSAAGSVIQPQHF	TGTGCCAGCAGTGCGGCAGGGTCGGTTATCCAGCCCCAGCATTTT
-	few	TRBV30	TRBJ1-3	CAWSVFSGNTIYF	TGTGCCTGGAGTGTATTCAGCGGAAACACCATATATTTT
-	-	TRBV10-3	TRBJ2-5	CAISDSGVETQYF	TGTGCCATCAGTGATTCGGGGGTAGAGACCCAGTACTTC
-	few	TRBV7-2	TRBJ2-3	CASSLVPSLSTDTQYF	TGTGCCAGCAGCTTAGTCCCTAGCTTAAGCACAGATACGCAGTATTTT
-	-	TRBV30	TRBJ1-2	CAWARNLVQLQGGYTF	TGTGCCTGGGCTCGGAATCTGGTGCAGCTGCAGGGCGGCTACACCTTC